The rows below give T cell receptor beta chains drawn from one sample of a study of T-cell memory formation after mild COVID-19. One entry per CDR3 protein results from TCRdb running MiXCR on the 5' RACE reads. The top ten clones hold 22% of a sample with about 260,000 distinct CDR3 sequences, roughly 8.2% of them seen once. Sequenced input: PBMCs or a T cell subset sorted from them (not recorded which). The receptors were sampled from a young man who had mild COVID-19 (a few samples of this study predate the infection). Cell type and time point are not known. Both conserved end residues are part of each CDR3. D genes are given only for firm matches. A clone size is listed for some rows: how often the clone was seen (once, few, many), or a class if it is expanded.

abundance	v_gene	j_gene	d_gene	CDR3aa	CDR3nt
few	TRBV6-2/TRBV6-3	TRBJ1-3	NA	CASSWDWSSGNTIYF	TGTGCCAGCAGTTGGGATTGGAGCTCTGGAAACACCATATATTTT
many	TRBV12-3/TRBV12-4	TRBJ2-2	TRBD2	CASSSHSGAITGELFF	TGTGCCAGCAGTTCCCATAGCGGGGCAATCACCGGGGAGCTGTTTTTT
few	TRBV6-2/TRBV6-3	TRBJ1-2	NA	CASSTPGAYYGYTF	TGTGCCAGCAGTACACCGGGGGCTTACTATGGCTACACCTTC
few	TRBV20-1	TRBJ1-1	NA	CSARDHTRGNTEAFF	TGCAGTGCTAGAGATCATACAAGAGGGAACACTGAAGCTTTCTTT
few	TRBV18	TRBJ1-5	TRBD1	CASSTGTGVGSPQHF	TGTGCCAGCTCAACCGGGACAGGGGTAGGTAGTCCCCAGCATTTT
NA	TRBV4-1	TRBJ2-2	NA	CASSQDPLGGELFF	TGCGCCAGCAGCCAAGATCCCTTGGGGGGGGAGCTGTTTTTT
many	TRBV5-1	TRBJ1-1	TRBD1	CASRTQGDTEAFF	TGCGCCAGCAGAACCCAGGGGGACACTGAAGCTTTCTTT
NA	TRBV30	TRBJ2-4	NA	CAWSVSYIQYF	TGTGCCTGGAGTGTGAGTTACATTCAGTACTTC
many	TRBV7-9	TRBJ1-2	TRBD1	CASSDGQGADGYTF	TGTGCCAGCAGCGACGGACAGGGGGCTGATGGCTACACCTTC
many	TRBV7-2	TRBJ2-3	TRBD2	CASRNTGTSLSTDTQYF	TGTGCCAGCAGGAACACCGGGACTAGCCTAAGCACAGATACGCAGTATTTT
few	TRBV6-1	TRBJ1-4	NA	CASRPGPANEKLFF	TGTGCCAGCAGGCCGGGACCGGCTAATGAAAAACTGTTTTTT
NA	TRBV12-3/TRBV12-4	TRBJ1-1	NA	CASRGSYSRPEAFF	TGTGCCAGCAGGGGATCTTACTCGAGGCCTGAAGCTTTCTTT
NA	TRBV9	TRBJ2-3	TRBD2	CASSGTGTSGLDTQYF	TGTGCCAGCAGCGGTACCGGGACTAGCGGGCTAGATACGCAGTATTTT
few	TRBV6-6	TRBJ1-5	TRBD1	CALSEGQGVRPQHF	TGTGCCCTCAGTGAAGGACAGGGGGTGCGGCCCCAGCATTTT
few	TRBV5-1	TRBJ1-3	NA	CASSSGHAGNTIYF	TGCGCCAGCAGCTCGGGACATGCGGGGAACACCATATATTTT
NA	TRBV5-1	TRBJ2-5	TRBD2	CASSLVASGQETQYF	TGCGCCAGCAGCTTGGTGGCTAGCGGACAAGAGACCCAGTACTTC
NA	TRBV15	TRBJ2-7	NA	CATSRDEVAYEQYF	TGTGCCACCAGCAGAGATGAGGTGGCCTACGAGCAGTACTTC
few	TRBV5-4	TRBJ2-7	NA	CASSRPSSSGEQYF	TGTGCCAGCAGCCGACCTAGTTCTTCGGGTGAGCAGTACTTC
many	TRBV11-2	TRBJ1-2	NA	CASSIIDNNYGYTF	TGTGCCAGCAGCATAATCGACAACAACTATGGCTACACCTTC
few	TRBV12-3/TRBV12-4	TRBJ2-2	NA	CASSLLTSVYTGELFF	TGTGCCAGCAGTTTACTTACTAGTGTATACACCGGGGAGCTGTTTTTT
NA	TRBV12-3/TRBV12-4	TRBJ1-1	TRBD1	CASSFSVATGTPEAFF	TGTGCCAGCAGTTTTTCTGTGGCGACAGGGACGCCGGAAGCTTTCTTT
few	TRBV19	TRBJ2-3	NA	CASSTAPQADTQYF	TGTGCCAGTAGTACCGCACCGCAGGCTGATACGCAGTATTTT